Listed below are T cell receptor beta chains from one sample, sequenced in a study of T cell repertoires in cytomegalovirus infection. MiXCR, run by TCRdb on the reads, gives a single entry per CDR3 protein. The sample yields more than 400,000 distinct CDR3 sequences, roughly 29% seen once. Sequenced material: PBMCs. Every receptor here comes from a human donor in good health (CMV status not recorded). Some clones in this sample may be carry-over from other donors' samples. The CDR3 runs from the conserved cysteine through the conserved F or W. The D gene is left open where the match is weak. Only some rows state a clone size, as once, few, many or a class for expanded clones.

TRBV4-3	.	TRBJ2-7	.	CASSQDTTSYEQYF	TGCGCCAGCAGCCAAGATACGACTTCCTACGAGCAGTACTTC
TRBV12-3/TRBV12-4	.	TRBJ1-5	.	CASSSNSGHQPQHF	TGTGCCAGCAGCTCCAACTCGGGGCATCAGCCCCAGCATTTT
TRBV7-8	TRBD1	TRBJ2-1	.	CASSLARFGTGTNKQFF	TGTGCCAGCAGCTTAGCGCGGTTTGGGACAGGGACAAATAAGCAGTTCTTC
TRBV6-5	.	TRBJ1-4	.	CASSYSYNEKLFF	TGTGCCAGCAGTTACAGCTATAATGAAAAACTGTTTTTT
TRBV20-1	TRBD2	TRBJ2-3	.	CSASGTSRTDTQYF	TGCAGTGCTTCCGGGACTAGCCGTACAGATACGCAGTATTTT
TRBV12-3/TRBV12-4	TRBD1	TRBJ1-5	few	CASRGQVSNQPQHF	TGTGCCAGCAGAGGACAGGTTAGCAATCAGCCCCAGCATTTT
TRBV7-2	.	TRBJ2-5	many	CASSLGGWGVQETQYF	TGTGCCAGCAGCTTAGGGGGGTGGGGAGTCCAAGAGACCCAGTACTTC
TRBV6-2/TRBV6-3	TRBD2	TRBJ2-1	.	CASTLGLAGAYRSSYNEQFF	TGTGCCAGCACTTTAGGACTAGCGGGAGCCTACCGTAGCTCCTACAATGAGCAGTTCTTC
TRBV7-9	.	TRBJ1-2	few	CASSDEPGFGYTF	TGTGCCAGCAGCGACGAGCCGGGTTTTGGCTACACCTTC
TRBV30	.	TRBJ1-3	.	CAWSVGHSRNTIYF	TGTGCCTGGAGTGTAGGACATTCTCGAAACACCATATATTTT
TRBV7-9	.	TRBJ2-4	.	CASSSTGIAKNIQYF	TGTGCCAGCAGCTCCACAGGGATCGCCAAAAACATTCAGTACTTC
TRBV28	TRBD2	TRBJ2-3	.	CASNKRGRNTDTQYF	TGTGCCAGCAATAAGCGGGGCAGGAACACAGATACGCAGTATTTT
TRBV7-2	.	TRBJ1-3	.	CASGYTGVSGNTIYF	TGTGCCAGCGGTTACACAGGAGTCTCTGGAAACACCATATATTTT
TRBV11-2	.	TRBJ2-7	few	CASSSWTYEQYF	TGTGCCAGCAGCTCCTGGACCTACGAGCAGTACTTC
TRBV11-2	.	TRBJ1-5	many	CASSLGTVSNQPQHF	TGTGCCAGCAGCCTCGGGACGGTTAGCAATCAGCCCCAGCATTTT
TRBV12-3/TRBV12-4	.	TRBJ2-7	few	CASSSTSYEQYF	TGTGCCAGCAGTTCGACTAGCTACGAGCAGTACTTC
TRBV5-4	TRBD2	TRBJ2-1	.	CASSSGTSGSKGRNEQFF	TGTGCCAGCAGCAGCGGGACTAGCGGGTCTAAGGGTAGAAATGAGCAGTTCTTC
TRBV20-1	.	TRBJ2-1	.	CSARSVSSYNEQFF	TGCAGTGCTAGATCAGTGAGCTCCTACAATGAGCAGTTCTTC
TRBV28	.	TRBJ2-7	.	CASTLLGGVPYEQYF	TGTGCCAGCACGCTTTTAGGCGGGGTACCCTACGAGCAGTACTTC
TRBV4-3	TRBD2	TRBJ2-3	.	CASSQANIAGGITDTQYF	TGCGCCAGCAGCCAGGCTAACATAGCGGGAGGAATCACAGATACGCAGTATTTT
TRBV7-8	.	TRBJ2-5	many	CASRLSAVWETQYF	TGTGCCAGCAGACTCTCGGCCGTCTGGGAGACCCAGTACTTC
TRBV20-1	.	TRBJ2-7	.	CSARDRRNTYEQYF	TGCAGTGCTAGAGATCGGAGAAATACCTACGAGCAGTACTTC
TRBV27	.	TRBJ1-6	.	CASSFDRNSPLHF	TGTGCCAGCAGTTTCGACAGAAATTCACCCCTCCACTTT
TRBV12-3/TRBV12-4	.	TRBJ2-2	.	CASRPGLATGELFF	TGTGCCAGCAGACCGGGACTCGCCACCGGGGAGCTGTTTTTT
TRBV7-8	.	TRBJ1-5	many	CASSERDGLRPQHF	TGTGCCAGCAGCGAAAGGGACGGTCTTCGGCCCCAGCATTTT
TRBV20-1	.	TRBJ2-1	.	CSARPGTSNEQFF	TGCAGTGCTAGACCCGGGACTTCCAATGAGCAGTTCTTC
TRBV7-2	TRBD1	TRBJ2-3	many	CASSRRDRGSDTQYF	TGTGCCAGCAGCCGACGGGACAGGGGTTCCGATACGCAGTATTTT
TRBV6-2/TRBV6-3	TRBD2	TRBJ2-2	few	CASSYSTETGGLSGELFF	TGTGCCAGCAGTTACTCGACAGAGACGGGAGGATTGTCCGGGGAGCTGTTTTTT
TRBV12-5	.	TRBJ2-2	many	CASGAGNTGELFF	TGTGCTAGTGGAGCGGGCAACACCGGGGAGCTGTTTTTT
TRBV7-2	.	TRBJ2-2	.	CASSLFEHSNTGELFF	TGTGCCAGCAGCTTATTTGAACACTCGAACACCGGGGAGCTGTTTTTT
TRBV5-1	.	TRBJ1-1	few	CASSVLGSRNTEAFF	TGCGCCAGCAGTGTGCTAGGGTCGAGGAACACTGAAGCTTTCTTT
TRBV4-1	.	TRBJ2-1	.	CASSQGRWGNDEQFF	TGCGCCAGCAGCCAAGGTCGGTGGGGTAACGATGAGCAGTTCTTC
TRBV15	TRBD1	TRBJ2-1	once	CATSGESTGPTPPHNEQFF	TGTGCCACCAGCGGGGAATCGACAGGGCCTACTCCCCCCCACAATGAGCAGTTCTTC
TRBV19	TRBD1	TRBJ1-2	.	CASSIGPSQGDYGYTF	TGTGCCAGTAGTATAGGGCCGTCACAGGGGGACTATGGCTACACCTTC
TRBV7-2	TRBD1	TRBJ1-4	many	CASSRDRGATNEKLFF	TGTGCCAGCAGCCGCGACAGGGGAGCAACTAATGAAAAACTGTTTTTT
TRBV28	TRBD1	TRBJ2-2	few	CASRGGRSTGVTGELFF	TGTGCCAGCAGGGGGGGACGCTCGACAGGGGTGACCGGGGAGCTGTTTTTT
TRBV6-2/TRBV6-3	.	TRBJ2-1	.	CASSQDQPGLYEQFF	TGTGCCAGCAGTCAGGACCAGCCGGGATTGTATGAGCAGTTCTTC
TRBV4-1	TRBD2	TRBJ2-3	.	CASSQEGLAGLTDTQYF	TGCGCCAGCAGCCAAGAAGGGCTAGCGGGACTCACAGATACGCAGTATTTT
TRBV6-4	TRBD2	TRBJ2-2	.	CASSDLPHGTSPGGELFF	TGTGCCAGCAGTGATCTTCCCCACGGGACTAGCCCTGGCGGGGAGCTGTTTTTT